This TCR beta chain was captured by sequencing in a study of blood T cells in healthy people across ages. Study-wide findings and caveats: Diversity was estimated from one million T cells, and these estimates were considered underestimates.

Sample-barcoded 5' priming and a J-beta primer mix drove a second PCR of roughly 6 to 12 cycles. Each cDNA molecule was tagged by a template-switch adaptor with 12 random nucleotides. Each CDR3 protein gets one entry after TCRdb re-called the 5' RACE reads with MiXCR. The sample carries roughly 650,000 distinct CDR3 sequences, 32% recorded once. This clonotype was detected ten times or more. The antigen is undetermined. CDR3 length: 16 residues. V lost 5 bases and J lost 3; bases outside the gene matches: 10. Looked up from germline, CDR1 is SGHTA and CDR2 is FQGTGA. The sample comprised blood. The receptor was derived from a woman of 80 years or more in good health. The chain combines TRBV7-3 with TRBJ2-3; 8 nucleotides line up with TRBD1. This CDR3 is CASSTRQGIGTDTQYF. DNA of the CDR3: TGTGCCAGCAGCACACGACAGGGGATCGGGACAGATACGCAGTATTTT.